This section outlines one T cell receptor beta chain sequence together with its context. Its antigen is unknown. This sample is drawn from a study of cytomegalovirus exposure and HLA in healthy donors. Whole-study results and caveats: HLA alleles were associated with 17,000 or so TCR beta sequences in a later analysis at 0.05 false discovery rate. Reports indicate that TCR beta sequences accurately predicted the HLA-A and HLA-B alleles of most subjects. Other equally common chains were less clonally expanded than HLA-associated TCR beta chains, a later analysis showed.

Germline CDR1 is SEHNR and CDR2 is FQNEAQ (reference sequence). CDR3 length: 15 amino acids. V lost 1 base and J 1 base, leaving 11 bases between the germline ends. Researchers ran the PCR with 60 Vbeta and 13 Jbeta primers. Method: immunoSEQ multiplex PCR; TCRdb's copy keeps in-frame clones and lacks some. The top ten hold about 7.3% of the sample, which has 100,000 or so clones, about four fifths seen once. This receptor was taken from a man aged 25-40 years in good health and CMV-seronegative. Sequencing was carried out using PBMCs. The V call is TRBV7-9, the J call TRBJ2-7, with D maybe TRBD1 (5 bases). The CDR3 here is CASSLESGPSYEQYF. CDR3 bases: TGTGCCAGCAGCTTAGAGTCAGGGCCGTCCTACGAGCAGTACTTC.